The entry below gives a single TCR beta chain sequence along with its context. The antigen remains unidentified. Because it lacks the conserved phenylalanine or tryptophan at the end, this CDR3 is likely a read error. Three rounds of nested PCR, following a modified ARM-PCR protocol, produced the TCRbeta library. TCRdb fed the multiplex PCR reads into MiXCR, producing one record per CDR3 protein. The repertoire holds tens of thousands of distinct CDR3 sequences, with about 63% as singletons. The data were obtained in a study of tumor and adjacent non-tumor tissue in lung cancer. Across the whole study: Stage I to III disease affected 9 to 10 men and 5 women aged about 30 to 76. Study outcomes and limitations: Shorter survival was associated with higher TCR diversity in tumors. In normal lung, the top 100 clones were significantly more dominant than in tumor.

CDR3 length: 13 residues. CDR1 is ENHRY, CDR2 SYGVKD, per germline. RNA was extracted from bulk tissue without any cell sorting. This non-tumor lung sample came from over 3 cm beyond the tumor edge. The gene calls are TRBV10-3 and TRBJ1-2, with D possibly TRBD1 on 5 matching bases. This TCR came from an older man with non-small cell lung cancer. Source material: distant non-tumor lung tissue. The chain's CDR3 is CDISDSTDYGYTL. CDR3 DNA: TGTGACATCAGTGACAGCACTGACTATGGCTACACCTTA.